Below, one T cell receptor beta chain is given with its context. Its specificity is unknown. As to time point: week 35, safety follow-up. Mutant IDH1 20-mer peptide, at 300 ug, made up each vaccine dose, with topical imiquimod. Newly diagnosed WHO grade 3 or 4 IDH1-mutant, ATRX-lost astrocytomas were identified in the donors. This sample was taken from a study of a mutant IDH1 vaccine in newly diagnosed glioma. Whole-study context: V12 took place at week 35, and V13 at week 47.

TCRdb keeps only in-frame clones here, not all; method: immunoSEQ multiplex PCR. The table includes tens of thousands of clones, over 65% detected once. The study, taken as a whole, reports: Alterations occurring in top peripheral T cell clonotypes seemed unrelated to pseudoprogression.

The CDR3 is 13 residues long. Germline lookup yields CDR1 SNHLY and CDR2 FYNNEI. V lost 7 bases and J lost 4, with 12 bases in between. Sequenced material: PBMCs, taken from a glioma patient whose treatment included an IDH1 peptide vaccine. The source of this sequence is a man in his thirties or forties with glioma. J is TRBJ2-3 and V is TRBV2, with D perhaps matching TRBD1 or TRBD2 (5 bases each). This CDR3 is CASNRRGADTQYF. DNA for the CDR3: TGTGCCAGCAACCGGAGAGGGGCAGATACGCAGTATTTT. The variable domain in full, with the rest retrieved from reference TRBV2 and TRBJ2-3, is EPEVTQTPSHQVTQMGQEVILRCVPISNHLYFYWYRQILGQKVEFLVSFYNNEISEKSEIFDDQFSVERPDGSNFTLKIRSTKLEDSAMYFCASNRRGADTQYFGPGTRLTVL.